This TCR gamma chain stems from a study of intestinal T cells in coeliac disease (dated by TCRdb to about 2020). For the study in its entirety: Coeliac patients were much younger than controls, with mean ages of about 16.0 versus 59 years in the TRG cohort. In the TCR-delta (TRD) cohort, there were duodenal biopsies from some 10 coeliac disease patients and some 10 non-coeliac controls. A second, larger TCR-gamma (TRG) cohort comprised duodenal biopsies from a few dozen coeliac disease patients and some 20 non-coeliac controls.

Findings and caveats that apply to the study as a whole: Repeated CDR3 amino acid sequences could not be distinguished from PCR duplicates in the analysis. In training, clustering based on TRD kmers put every one of the 22 biopsies in the right class, and the leave-one-out accuracy was reported as 91%. FFPE-derived DNA was found to be relatively degraded, and loss of a proportion of TCR sequences in each sample was likely caused by this degradation. TRG clustering correctly classified most of the roughly 54 biopsies (approximately 94%), with a reported leave-one-out accuracy of around 90%. Coeliac and control groups differed significantly in age, although an age-split analysis did not yield significant classification.

Libraries came from multiplex PCR. The sequencer listed for this sample is Ion Torrent PGM. TRG repertoires were amplified from around 200 ng of biopsy DNA using the LymphoTrack kit, whose primers carry Illumina adapters. TRG amplicons were purified using AMPure XP beads, were quantified on a 2100 Bioanalyzer, and were pooled equimolarly. Sequencing of TRG libraries was performed on an Ion PGM instrument. In the original analysis: FastX discarded any read in which over 10% of nucleotides had a quality score below the third quartile for that patient. Reads were aligned with IMGT/HighV-QUEST to assign V, D and J genes, identify CDR3 regions and assess functionality. After the sequences were translated into amino acids, every sequence predicted to be non-functional was thrown out. CDR3s were split into kmers with and without positional annotation, PCA was performed on kmer frequencies, and samples were clustered using all 1023 combinations of PCs 1-10. Leave-one-out cross-validation was used to validate the classification, with parameters re-optimised on the remaining samples in each round. Shannon diversity was calculated using the vegan R package from repeated random subsamples equal to the lowest read count. In TCRdb, clones were called once more from the public reads by CATT, and rows of identical DNA were later combined. The V and J calls and clone size are TCRdb's, not the authors'. The sample data list 670 or so gamma-chain clones, and about 50% of these were observed just once. The top ten clones comprise about a sixth of the sample.

This clone showed up just a few times. Its antigen has not been determined. A clone one base away is much larger, so this may be a read error. Different DNA sequences within this sample yield the same CDR3. Spanning cysteine to phenylalanine, the CDR3 consists of 16 amino acids. The entry retains the CDR3 DNA only, 48 bases that are in frame from base 1. The germline V gene encodes CDR1 VTNTFY and CDR2 YDVSTARD (reference sequence). Genomic DNA was extracted with the QIAamp DNA FFPE tissue kit from ten 5-um FFPE scrolls per case. To test whether coeliac disease could be classified from the TCR repertoire, the study used duodenal biopsies that were formalin-fixed paraffin-embedded, fully anonymised, and surplus to diagnostic needs.

The sample comprised a duodenal biopsy. The receptor's source is a human donor with celiac disease. The chain links TRGV3 with TRGJP2. The CDR3 reads CATWDRPIGSDWIKTF. Here is the DNA: TGCGCCACCTGGGACAGGCCTATTGGTAGTGATTGGATCAAGACGTTT.